Presented here are 3 T cell receptor beta chains from one specimen sequenced in a study of blood T cells in healthy people across ages. Using a J-beta primer mix together with a sample-barcoded 5' primer, a second PCR was run for roughly 7 to 12 cycles. TCRdb used MiXCR to reprocess the 5' RACE reads, holding one entry per CDR3 protein. The table lists about 580,000 distinct CDR3 sequences, roughly 43% of them singletons. Sequenced: blood. These receptors came from a man older than 75 in good health.

V gene TRBV9 combines with J gene TRBJ2-3; 8 bases fit TRBD2. The CDR3 has 17 residues. Germline CDR1 is SGDLS and CDR2 is YYNGEE. V lost 0 bases, J lost 4 bases, and 10 bases stayed unmatched. This CDR3 is CASSVVGSGSSADTQYF. CDR3 bases: TGTGCCAGCAGCGTAGTTGGGAGCGGGAGTTCGGCAGATACGCAGTATTTT.

This clonotype was seen repeatedly, ten times or more. The V call is TRBV4-1, the J call TRBJ2-3; D could derive from TRBD1 or TRBD2 (6 bases each). The length of the CDR3 is 17 residues. The germline CDR1 and CDR2 sequences are MGHRA and YSYEKL. The V end was cut by 0 bases, the J end by 4 bases, with 17 bases between. This CDR3 reads CASSQDRFGGPADTQYF. CDR3 sequence (DNA): TGCGCCAGCAGCCAAGATAGGTTCGGGGGCCCCGCAGATACGCAGTATTTT.

This chain links TRBV4-1 with TRBJ2-5, with 7 bases identical to TRBD2. The germline V gene encodes CDR1 MGHRA and CDR2 YSYEKL. The CDR3 totals 16 residues. J was trimmed by 0 bases and V by 2 bases; bases with no gene match: 6. The CDR3 is CASSQRSGAYQETQYF. Written as DNA, the CDR3 is TGCGCCAGCAGCCAACGGAGCGGGGCCTACCAAGAGACCCAGTACTTC.